Following are 20 T cell receptor beta chains from one sample sequenced in a study of regulatory T cells in long-lasting Graves disease. HTBI primers from iRepertoire and Arm-PCR of CDR3 regions yielded the TCR beta libraries. One entry per CDR3 protein results from TCRdb running MiXCR on the multiplex PCR reads. The sample comprises a few hundred thousand distinct CDR3 sequences, roughly 25% of which are singletons, and about 27% rests with the top ten. Specified time point: persistent/refractory GD, antithyroid drugs over 5 years with positive TRAb. PBMC-derived RNA was used for the TCR library. The material was peripheral blood mononuclear cells (PBMCs), obtained when the disease was refractory, from a patient treated with antithyroid drugs. The receptors were gathered from a woman aged 40 to 50 with Graves disease.

The gene calls are TRBV2 and TRBJ2-3; D is undetermined. This CDR3 comprises 11 residues. The V gene's germline CDR1 is SNHLY and CDR2 FYNNEI. V lost 8 bases and J lost 4, with 7 bases in between. The CDR3 sequence: CASGVADTQYF. The CDR3 coding sequence is TGTGCCAGCGGTGTTGCAGATACGCAGTATTTT.

The chain carries TRBV15 and TRBJ1-5; D unclear. The V and J ends lost 4 bases and 3 bases respectively, with 13 bases between them. Germline CDR1 LNHNV, CDR2 YYDKDF (reference sequence). This CDR3 has 15 amino acids. The chain's CDR3 is CATSNYVSSNQPQHF. CDR3 sequence (DNA): TGTGCCACCAGCAACTACGTTTCGTCCAATCAGCCCCAGCATTTT.

Concerning this clonotype itself: Sequence at one end of the junction differs from germline and may be a read error. The J gene is TRBJ1-1, the V gene TRBV20-1; no definite D call. Looked up from germline, CDR1 is DFQATT and CDR2 is SNEGSKA (reference sequence). The CDR3 extends over 10 amino acids. CDR3 residues: CSAYPYEASF. The CDR3 DNA follows: TGCAGTGCTTACCCTTATGAAGCTTCCTTT.

This clonotype was seen many times. The CDR3 nucleotides read TGTGCCAGCAGCCGGGGCGCGGAAGCCGGGGAGCTGTTTTTT. Amino acids: CASSRGAEAGELFF. The chain joins TRBV28 to TRBJ2-2, with D perhaps TRBD1 or TRBD2 (5 bases each). The germline V and J ends were trimmed by 6 bases and 6 bases, with 14 bases remaining between them. This CDR3 contains 14 residues. Germline V lookup: CDR1 MDHEN, CDR2 SYDVKM.

This clonotype was counted a few times. The V gene is TRBV7-2, the J gene TRBJ2-2, with unresolved D. CDR3 size: 16 residues. The germline V gene encodes CDR1 SGHTA and CDR2 FQGNSA. Trimming left V 1 base short and J 2 bases short, with 11 bases between. The CDR3 DNA is TGTGCCAGCAGCTTAGTCGGGCATCATAACACCGGGGAGCTGTTTTTT. It codes for CASSLVGHHNTGELFF.

Comments on this clonotype: Since a much larger clone is just one base distant, this may be a read error. The chain uses TRBV28 and TRBJ1-5; D ambiguous. The CDR3 has 16 residues. Looked up from germline, CDR1 is MDHEN and CDR2 is SYDVKM. The CDR3 spells CATHHPERLIIEPQRF. CDR3 DNA: TGTGCCACCCACCATCCGGAGCGGTTAATCATTGAGCCCCAGCGTTTT.

This clonotype was detected once. The V call is TRBV10-3, the J call TRBJ1-3; 7 bases agree with TRBD1. From germline, CDR1 is ENHRY and CDR2 SYGVKD. With 7 bases clipped from V and 1 base from J, the junction kept 13 bases outside the gene matches. The length of the CDR3 is 17 residues. DNA for the CDR3: TGTGCCATCAAGGAGAATACAGGGGCGCGATCTGGAAACACCATATATTTT. Its translation is CAIKENTGARSGNTIYF.

The chain has TRBV12-3 or TRBV12-4 and TRBJ2-2; 9 bases map to TRBD1. V was pared by 8 bases and J by 4 bases, with 2 bases of the junction left unmatched. The CDR3 extends over 13 amino acids. The CDR3 loop is CASGTGLTGELFF. The CDR3 nucleotides read TGTGCCAGCGGGACAGGGCTCACCGGGGAGCTGTTTTTT.

Ten or more counts support this clonotype. The V call is TRBV20-1, the J call TRBJ1-4, with D unresolved. Trimming left V 3 bases short and J 2 bases short, with 19 bases between. Per germline, CDR1 DFQATT and CDR2 SNEGSKA (reference sequence). This CDR3 is built from 17 residues. The CDR3: CSARVDRAEVTNEKLFF. Here the CDR3 DNA reads TGCAGTGCTAGGGTCGACCGTGCAGAGGTTACTAATGAAAAACTGTTTTTT.

This clonotype was counted between two and nine times. J is TRBJ2-7 and V is TRBV6-1, with D perhaps TRBD2 (5 bases). Trimming left V 6 bases short and J 2 bases short, with 17 bases between. The CDR3 is made up of 15 amino acids. The V gene's germline CDR1 is MNHNS and CDR2 SASEGT. CDR3 DNA sequence: TGTGCCAGCAGCCCTGGACGGGGAAGTACCTACGAGCAGTACTTC. Translating it yields CASSPGRGSTYEQYF.

There are many counts of this clonotype. This chain links TRBV7-8 with TRBJ2-5; D possibly corresponds to TRBD2 (5 bases). Germline CDR1 SGHVS, CDR2 FQNEAQ. With 5 bases removed from V and 3 bases from J, the gap between germline ends came to 22 bases. There are 17 residues in the CDR3. Here the CDR3 reads CASSSRWIAQNKETQYF. CDR3 DNA: TGTGCCAGCAGCAGTCGGTGGATAGCGCAAAATAAAGAGACCCAGTACTTC.

This clonotype showed up many times. The chain recombines TRBV30 with TRBJ2-6; no firm D call. The CDR3 loop spans 12 amino acids. V was clipped by 2 bases and J by 1 base, with 0 bases between them. Germline V CDR1 and CDR2: GTSNPN, SVGIG (reference sequence). For the CDR3, the DNA is TGTGCCTGGAGTTCTGGGGCCAACGTCCTGACTTTC. Translated, it gives CAWSSGANVLTF.

This clonotype has at least ten counts. The gene calls are TRBV27 and TRBJ1-4; 8 bases match TRBD1. Losses at the gene ends were 5 bases for V and 5 bases for J; bases not matched to a gene: 4. Germline V gives CDR1 MNHEY, CDR2 SMNVEV (reference sequence). The CDR3 covers 14 residues. The CDR3 sequence: CASSPRTGNEKLFF. The DNA of the CDR3 is TGTGCCAGCAGTCCAAGGACAGGGAATGAAAAACTGTTTTTT.

This clonotype was seen a handful of times. The chain recombines TRBV20-1 with TRBJ2-5; unclear D gene. Trimming took 1 base from V and 5 from J, leaving 23 bases between them. The CDR3 is made up of 17 amino acids. Germline V gene lookup returns CDR1 DFQATT and CDR2 SNEGSKA (reference sequence). The CDR3, as DNA: TGCAGTGCTAGAGTCCCATTGAGCCGTTTTGGGTTTGAGACCCAGTACTTC. Encoded protein: CSARVPLSRFGFETQYF.

The genes are TRBV9 and TRBJ2-5; D gene ambiguous. Germline CDR1 SGDLS, CDR2 YYNGEE. The CDR3 sequence is 14 residues long. Deletions cut 0 bases from V and 1 base from J, with 7 bases between. The CDR3 reads CASSVDSFQETQYF. The CDR3 bases are TGTGCCAGCAGCGTAGACAGCTTCCAAGAGACCCAGTACTTC.

At least ten counts were recorded for this clonotype. J is TRBJ2-7 and V is TRBV7-8; TRBD1 aligns across 9 bases. The germline CDR1 and CDR2 sequences are SGHVS and FQNEAQ. The CDR3 has 15 amino acids. V shed 5 bases and J 6 bases; nucleotides not matched to a gene: 11. The CDR3 sequence is CASSGGTGRVAEQYF. The CDR3 nucleotides are TGTGCCAGCAGCGGGGGGACAGGGAGGGTTGCCGAGCAGTACTTC.

This clonotype was detected many times. V usage is TRBV12-3 or TRBV12-4 and J usage is TRBJ1-1; TRBD1 might be the D (5 bases). Trimming removed 4 bases at V and 1 base at J, with 13 bases between. The CDR3 is made up of 15 amino acids. CDR3 sequence (DNA): TGTGCCAGCAGTTCGCGGGTCGGGGGGAACACTGAAGCTTTCTTT. Residues: CASSSRVGGNTEAFF.

Ten or more counts support this clonotype. V is TRBV18 and J is TRBJ1-1; weak D call: TRBD1 (5 bases). The CDR3 runs 13 residues. Germline V gene lookup returns CDR1 KGHSH and CDR2 LQKENI. The ends were cut back, 5 bases at V and 3 bases at J, with 10 bases in the middle. The CDR3 is CASSRGGDTEAFF. DNA of the CDR3: TGTGCCAGCTCAAGGGGAGGCGACACTGAAGCTTTCTTT. Together with reference TRBV18 and TRBJ1-1, the CDR3 gives the full variable domain: NAGVMQNPRHLVRRRGQEARLRCSPMKGHSHVYWYRQLPEEGLKFMVYLQKENIIDESGMPKERFSAEFPKEGPSILRIQQVVRGDSAAYFCASSRGGDTEAFFGQGTRLTVV.

A word on this clonotype: A much more abundant neighbour one base away suggests this may be a read error. The gene calls are TRBV18 and TRBJ2-7, with a weak D call TRBD1 (5 bases). The length of the CDR3 is 15 residues. Germline V gene lookup returns CDR1 KGHSH and CDR2 LQKENI. CDR3 nucleotide sequence: TGTGCCAGCCCACCACCGGCCAGGGCGCCCTACGAGCAGTACTTC. This translates into CASPPPARAPYEQYF.

This clonotype has a count of ten or more. This chain links TRBV28 with TRBJ2-3; 10 nucleotides agree with TRBD2. The trim removed 4 bases at V and 10 bases at J, leaving 14 bases unmatched. CDR1 MDHEN and CDR2 SYDVKM come from the germline V gene. The CDR3 extends over 16 amino acids. CDR3 nucleotide sequence: TGTGCCAGCAGTTCCCAGCGGGAGGGCCCCCTCATTTCGCAGTATTTT. This translates into CASSSQREGPLISQYF. The entire variable domain, with the rest obtained from reference TRBV28 and TRBJ2-3, is as follows: DVKVTQSSRYLVKRTGEKVFLECVQDMDHENMFWYRQDPGLGLRLIYFSYDVKMKEKGDIPEGYSVSREKKERFSLILESASTNQTSMYLCASSSQREGPLISQYFGPGTRLTVL.